This section outlines one TCR beta chain sequence together with its context. Its matching antigen is unknown. The data stem from a study of blood T cells in healthy people across ages. The study, taken as a whole, reports: Diversity of TCR beta correlated strongly with naive T cell percentage. From one million sequenced T cells, diversity estimates were lower bounds. Without sorted subsets, naive and antigen-experienced compartments could not be conclusively compared.

Together with a sample-barcoded 5' primer, a J-beta primer mix was included in a second PCR lasting about 7 to 12 cycles. Each CDR3 protein gets one entry after TCRdb re-called the 5' RACE reads with MiXCR. Of about 730,000 distinct CDR3 sequences in the sample, around 46% were seen once. With 5 bases removed from V and 7 bases from J, the gap between germline ends came to 21 bases. The germline gives CDR1 SGHTA, CDR2 FQGNSA. The CDR3 loop spans 16 amino acids. The sample taken for sequencing was blood. The V gene is TRBV7-2, the J gene TRBJ2-1, with D perhaps matching TRBD2 (6 bases). This receptor was taken from a woman aged 55-69 years in good health. The CDR3 sequence: CASSASDYRTRNEQFF. CDR3 DNA: TGTGCCAGCAGCGCCTCGGACTACCGGACACGGAATGAGCAGTTCTTC. The entire variable domain, with the rest obtained from reference TRBV7-2 and TRBJ2-1, is as follows: GAGVSQSPSNKVTEKGKDVELRCDPISGHTALYWYRQSLGQGLEFLIYFQGNSAPDKSGLPSDRFSAERTGGSVSTLTIQRTQQEDSAVYLCASSASDYRTRNEQFFGPGTRLTVL.